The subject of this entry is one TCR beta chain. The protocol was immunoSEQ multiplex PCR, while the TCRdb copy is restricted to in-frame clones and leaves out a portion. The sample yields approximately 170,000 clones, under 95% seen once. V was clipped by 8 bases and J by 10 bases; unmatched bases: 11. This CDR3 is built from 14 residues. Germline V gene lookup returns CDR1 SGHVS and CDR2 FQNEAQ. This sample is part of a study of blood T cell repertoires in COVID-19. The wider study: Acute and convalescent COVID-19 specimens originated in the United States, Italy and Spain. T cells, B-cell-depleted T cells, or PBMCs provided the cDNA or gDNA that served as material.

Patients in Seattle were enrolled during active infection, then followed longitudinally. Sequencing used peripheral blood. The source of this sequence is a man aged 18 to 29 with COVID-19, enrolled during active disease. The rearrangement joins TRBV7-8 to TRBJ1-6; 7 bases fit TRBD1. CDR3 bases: TGTGCCAGCTCAGGGGGTGAGGGCCGGTCACCCCTCCACTTT. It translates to CASSGGEGRSPLHF.